The present T cell receptor beta chain was sequenced within a study of T cell changes during pregnancy in multiple sclerosis. The CDR3 covers 15 residues. In germline, CDR1 is SEHNR, CDR2 FQNEAQ (reference sequence). V gave up 4 bases and J gave up 4 bases, with 17 bases separating them. Sequenced by immunoSEQ multiplex PCR; TCRdb stores in-frame clones only, minus some. The table includes about 61,000 clones, 88% detected once. The chain recombines TRBV7-9 with TRBJ2-7, with D tentatively TRBD1 (7 bases). The receptor was isolated from a female donor with multiple sclerosis, enrolled in a pregnancy study. The specimen was peripheral blood, collected in the first trimester of pregnancy. CDR3 residues: CASSSIRQGGYEQYF. The CDR3 coding sequence is TGTGCCAGCAGCTCAATTCGACAGGGAGGATACGAGCAGTACTTC.